The T cell receptor (beta chain) described here comes from a study of blood T cell repertoires in COVID-19. TCRdb's table, derived via immunoSEQ multiplex PCR, lists solely in-frame clones and lacks some. Here the sample spans some 180,000 clones, 65% to 80% being singletons. Germline-derived CDR1 and CDR2 are LGHNA and YNFKEQ. V lost 6 bases to trimming and J lost 5 bases, with 14 bases between them. This CDR3 is 15 amino acids long. The sequence was collected from a man aged 45 to 65 who had recovered from COVID-19. The J gene is TRBJ1-6, the V gene TRBV4-2; TRBD1 is a possible D gene (6 bases). Sequencing used peripheral blood. Written as DNA, the CDR3 is TGTGCCAGCAGACACAACAGGGAAAATAATTCACCCCTCCACTTT. This translates into CASRHNRENNSPLHF.